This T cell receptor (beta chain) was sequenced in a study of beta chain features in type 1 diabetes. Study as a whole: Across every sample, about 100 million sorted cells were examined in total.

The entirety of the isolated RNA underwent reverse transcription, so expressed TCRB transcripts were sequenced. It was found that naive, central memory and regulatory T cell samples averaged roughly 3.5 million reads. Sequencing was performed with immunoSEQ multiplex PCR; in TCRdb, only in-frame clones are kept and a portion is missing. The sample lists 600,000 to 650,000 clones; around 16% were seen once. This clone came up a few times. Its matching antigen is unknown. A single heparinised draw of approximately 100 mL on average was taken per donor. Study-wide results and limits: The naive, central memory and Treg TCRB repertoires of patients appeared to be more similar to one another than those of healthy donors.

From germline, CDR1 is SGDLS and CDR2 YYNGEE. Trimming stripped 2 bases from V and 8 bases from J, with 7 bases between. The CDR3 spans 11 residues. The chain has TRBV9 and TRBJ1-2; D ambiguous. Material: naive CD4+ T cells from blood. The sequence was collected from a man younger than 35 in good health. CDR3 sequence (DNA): TGTGCCAGCAGCGTTCGGGAAGGCTACACCTTC. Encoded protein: CASSVREGYTF. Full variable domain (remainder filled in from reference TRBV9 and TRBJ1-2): DSGVTQTPKHLITATGQRVTLRCSPRSGDLSVYWYQQSLDQGLQFLIQYYNGEERAKGNILERFSAQQFPDLHSELNLSSLELGDSALYFCASSVREGYTFGSGTRLTVV.